This TCR beta chain was identified during a study of early stage breast cancer tumors. Study-wide background: Invasive lobular carcinomas made up about 30% of the 12 ER+/PR+/HER2- tumors.

Assay used: immunoSEQ multiplex PCR; TCRdb lists only in-frame clones, some missing. This table holds tens of thousands of clones, roughly 73% found once. This CDR3 spans 15 amino acids. Per germline, CDR1 SGDLS and CDR2 YYNGEE. J was trimmed by 3 bases and V by 2 bases; bases with no gene match: 5. The TCR comes from a person aged 40-50 years with breast cancer. The gene calls are TRBV9 and TRBJ2-5; TRBD2 aligns across 9 bases. Sample: blood. CDR3 sequence (DNA): TGTGCCAGCAGCGTGGGGGGACTAGCAGAAGAGACCCAGTACTTC. This encodes CASSVGGLAEETQYF.